What follows describes a single T cell receptor beta chain. No antigen is known for it. This sample was taken from a study of blood T cells in healthy people across ages. General study results and limits: Unsorted PBMC input precluded a conclusive naive versus antigen-experienced comparison. Those diversity estimates obtained from one million T cells were thought to be underestimates.

Germline V gene lookup returns CDR1 SGHTA and CDR2 FQGNSA. This CDR3 is 16 amino acids long. V gave up 4 bases and J gave up 2 bases; unmatched junction bases: 10. The authors ran a second PCR of about 6 to 11 cycles using a sample-barcoded 5' primer and a J-beta primer mix. TCRdb ran MiXCR on the 5' RACE reads and lists one entry per CDR3 protein. The sample lists 1.2 million to 1.5 million distinct CDR3 sequences; approximately 59% were seen once. The receptor was derived from a man between 18 and 29 years old in good health. The rearrangement links TRBV7-2 to TRBJ2-5, with 7 bases matching TRBD2. The sequenced sample consisted of blood. The CDR3 coding sequence is TGTGCCAGCAGCTCCCGCCCGACTAGCTCACAAGAGACCCAGTACTTC. This translates into CASSSRPTSSQETQYF.